The 25 T cell receptor beta chains presented below share a single source sample, sequenced in a study of regulatory T cells in long-lasting Graves disease. Through Arm-PCR of CDR3 regions and iRepertoire HTBI primers, TCR beta libraries were built. TCRdb processed the multiplex PCR reads anew with MiXCR; each CDR3 protein has one entry. The sample shows 400,000 to 600,000 distinct CDR3 sequences, around a fifth of them seen only once. Documented time point: persistent/refractory GD, antithyroid drugs over 5 years with positive TRAb. From RNA extracted from PBMCs, the TCR library was made. The material sequenced was peripheral blood mononuclear cells (PBMCs), taken when the disease was refractory, from a patient treated with antithyroid drugs. Every receptor here comes from a female donor with Graves disease.

The V and J genes are TRBV20-1 and TRBJ2-7; 14 bases map to TRBD2. CDR3 size: 15 residues. Germline lookup yields CDR1 DFQATT and CDR2 SNEGSKA (reference sequence). Trimming at V came to 1 base and at J to 5 bases, leaving 4 bases not matched to a gene. CDR3 DNA: TGCAGTGCTAGAGGGGGACTAGCGGGAGTAGACGAGCAGTACTTC. Its protein product is CSARGGLAGVDEQYF.

This clonotype was counted once. The CDR3 sequence: CASSHGLAGTDTQYF. CDR3 coding DNA: TGTGCCAGCAGCCATGGGCTAGCGGGGACAGATACGCAGTATTTT. The V gene is TRBV7-8, the J gene TRBJ2-3; TRBD2 agrees at 9 bases. V lost 5 bases, J lost 3 bases, and 6 bases stayed unmatched. Germline lookup yields CDR1 SGHVS and CDR2 FQNEAQ. The CDR3 runs 15 residues. The full variable domain, in which reference TRBV7-8 and TRBJ2-3 provide the parts outside the CDR3, is GAGVSQSPRYKVAKRGQDVALRCDPISGHVSLFWYQQALGQGPEFLTYFQNEAQLDKSGLPSDRFFAERPEGSVSTLKIQRTQQEDSAVYLCASSHGLAGTDTQYFGPGTRLTVL.

This sequence joins TRBV7-9 and TRBJ1-1; 8 bases match TRBD1. The CDR3 length is 15 residues. J was trimmed by 3 bases and V by 6 bases; bases with no gene match: 9. CDR1 is SEHNR and CDR2 is FQNEAQ in the germline V gene (reference sequence). The CDR3 DNA is TGTGCCAGCAGTTGGACAGGGCGAGGGGACACTGAAGCTTTCTTT. This sequence encodes CASSWTGRGDTEAFF.

There are a few counts of this clonotype. V is TRBV12-3 or TRBV12-4 and J is TRBJ1-2; D not resolved. This CDR3 region has 17 residues. Trimming removed 5 bases from V and 5 bases from J, with 24 bases in between. The CDR3 region has the DNA TGTGCCAGCAGTCCATCCTTTGACGGCCCGGGCTTTTATGGCTACACCTTC. Amino acid sequence: CASSPSFDGPGFYGYTF.

This clonotype was picked up a small number of times. This chain links TRBV27 with TRBJ2-6, with D possibly TRBD2 on 5 matching bases. Trimming took off 6 bases at V and 0 bases at J, with 9 bases between the two ends. Germline CDR1 reads MNHEY; CDR2 reads SMNVEV (reference sequence). The CDR3 has 15 amino acids. CDR3 nucleotides: TGTGCCAGCAGGCGGGTGGTCTCTGGGGCCAACGTCCTGACTTTC. It encodes CASRRVVSGANVLTF.

This clonotype was observed a few times. The chain employs TRBV11-2 and TRBJ2-2, with TRBD1 identical over 7 bases. The CDR3 covers 16 residues. Trimming at V came to 5 bases and at J to 0 bases, leaving 6 bases not matched to a gene. In germline, CDR1 is SGHAT, CDR2 FQNNGV. This chain's CDR3 is CASSTRQGANTGELFF. CDR3 DNA: TGTGCCAGCAGCACCCGACAGGGAGCGAACACCGGGGAGCTGTTTTTT. The variable domain in full, with the rest retrieved from reference TRBV11-2 and TRBJ2-2, is EAGVAQSPRYKIIEKRQSVAFWCNPISGHATLYWYQQILGQGPKLLIQFQNNGVVDDSQLPKDRFSAERLKGVDSTLKIQPAKLEDSAVYLCASSTRQGANTGELFFGEGSRLTVL.

The table lists this clonotype with a few counts. V and J are TRBV3-1 and TRBJ1-3; D is unclear. V gave up 0 bases and J gave up 0 bases, with 6 bases separating them. The CDR3 consists of 15 residues. Germline loops: CDR1 LGHDT, CDR2 YNNKEL (reference sequence). The CDR3 is CASSQDGNSGNTIYF. The CDR3 bases are TGTGCCAGCAGCCAAGACGGAAACTCTGGAAACACCATATATTTT.

The rearrangement uses TRBV7-2 and TRBJ2-1; no clear D gene. Trimming removed 6 bases from V and 2 bases from J, with 14 bases in between. The CDR3 runs to 15 residues. Germline lookup yields CDR1 SGHTA and CDR2 FQGNSA. Here the CDR3 DNA reads TGTGCCAGCAGGCGAACTGCACTCGCCTACAATGAGCAGTTCTTC. Translation: CASRRTALAYNEQFF.

V gene TRBV7-8 combines with J gene TRBJ1-1; D uncertain. This CDR3 contains 14 residues. V lost 2 bases and J lost 0, with 7 bases in between. Germline assignment: CDR1 SGHVS and CDR2 FQNEAQ. The CDR3, as DNA: TGTGCCAGCAGCTTACCGGAATTGAACACTGAAGCTTTCTTT. As protein: CASSLPELNTEAFF.

This clonotype was counted only a few times. The chain combines TRBV12-5 with TRBJ1-1; D ambiguous. The V and J ends lost 5 bases and 0 bases respectively, with 16 bases between them. The CDR3 has 16 amino acids. Germline CDR1 LGHNT, CDR2 FRNRAP. CDR3 in amino acids: CASGPSFGVMNTEAFF. CDR3 DNA sequence: TGTGCTAGTGGTCCCTCTTTCGGGGTAATGAACACTGAAGCTTTCTTT.

The rearrangement uses TRBV11-2 and TRBJ2-3, with TRBD2 matching 10 bases. This CDR3 comprises 16 residues. Germline V gives CDR1 SGHAT, CDR2 FQNNGV. J was trimmed by 0 bases and V by 5 bases; bases with no gene match: 5. The CDR3 nucleotides read TGTGCCAGCAGCCGAGGGACTAGCGTAAGCACAGATACGCAGTATTTT. Translating gives CASSRGTSVSTDTQYF.

This clonotype has a handful of counts. The CDR3 is CSVEDQAGHPYF. CDR3 in DNA: TGCAGCGTTGAAGACCAGGCGGGACACCCCTACTTC. The V call is TRBV29-1, the J call TRBJ2-7; D is possibly TRBD1 or TRBD2 (6 bases each). The germline gives CDR1 SQVTM, CDR2 ANQGSEA. The CDR3 contains 12 residues. V was pared by 0 bases and J by 13 bases, with 16 bases between.

Concerning this clonotype: A much larger clone lies one base from this, so it may be a read error. CDR3 sequence: CASSLFSVNTEAFF. Here the CDR3 DNA reads TGTGCCAGCAGTTTATTTAGCGTGAACACTGAAGCTTTCTTT. J is TRBJ1-1 and V is TRBV28, with D unresolved. This CDR3 contains 14 residues. V was trimmed by 1 base and J by 0 bases, leaving 6 bases between them. Germline-derived CDR1 and CDR2 are MDHEN and SYDVKM.

The rearrangement uses TRBV4-1 and TRBJ2-2; TRBD1 matches 8 bases. Per germline, CDR1 MGHRA and CDR2 YSYEKL. The V gene end was trimmed by 1 base and the J gene end by 0 bases; junction bases not matched to a gene: 7. The CDR3 extends over 18 amino acids. The CDR3 loop reads CASSQVPGGSANTGELFF. The CDR3 DNA follows: TGCGCCAGCAGCCAAGTCCCAGGGGGCTCCGCGAACACCGGGGAGCTGTTTTTT.

The chain couples TRBV7-2 to TRBJ2-3, with D perhaps TRBD1 (6 bases). V lost 2 bases, J lost 2 bases, and 17 bases lay in between. The V gene's germline CDR1 is SGHTA and CDR2 FQGNSA. The CDR3 spans 17 residues. The CDR3 here is CASSLRAVGGNTDTQYF. In nucleotides, the CDR3 is TGTGCCAGCAGCTTAAGGGCCGTTGGGGGCAACACAGATACGCAGTATTTT.

This clonotype occurred many times. This CDR3 reads CAISRLAGKETQYF. The DNA of the CDR3 is TGTGCCATCAGTAGACTAGCTGGGAAGGAGACCCAGTACTTC. The chain is built from TRBV10-3 and TRBJ2-5, with TRBD2 matching over 7 bases. CDR3 size: 14 residues. CDR1 and CDR2 (germline): ENHRY, SYGVKD. The trim removed 5 bases at V and 5 bases at J, leaving 8 bases unmatched.

The chain has TRBV4-1 and TRBJ1-1, with 8 bases matching TRBD1. The trim removed 3 bases at V and 1 base at J, leaving 7 bases unmatched. The CDR3 consists of 16 residues. The V gene's germline CDR1 is MGHRA and CDR2 YSYEKL. CDR3 protein: CASSHDPDRGNTEAFF. In DNA form, the CDR3 reads TGCGCCAGCAGCCACGACCCAGACAGGGGGAACACTGAAGCTTTCTTT.

This clonotype was recorded many times. The chain employs TRBV28 and TRBJ1-1; D is perhaps TRBD1 (5 bases). CDR1 is MDHEN, CDR2 SYDVKM, per germline. V lost 8 bases, J lost 4 bases, and 17 bases lay in between. This CDR3 region has 14 residues. CDR3 nucleotides: TGTGCCAGCTCTTCTAGGGGATGGGGCACTGAAGCTTTCTTT. This translates into CASSSRGWGTEAFF.

The chain is built from TRBV2 and TRBJ2-2; no reliable D call. In germline, CDR1 is SNHLY, CDR2 FYNNEI. This CDR3 has 15 amino acids. Trimming stripped 6 bases from V and 1 base from J, with 12 bases between. In nucleotides, the CDR3 is TGTGCCAGCAGCTATGGGTGGGGGAACACCGGGGAGCTGTTTTTT. The encoded protein is CASSYGWGNTGELFF.

Many counts were recorded for this clonotype. Compared with germline, one end of the junction differs, possibly owing to a read error. V and J are TRBV20-1 and TRBJ2-7, with 14 bases aligning to TRBD2. The CDR3 is 16 residues long. In germline, CDR1 is DFQATT, CDR2 SNEGSKA (reference sequence). CDR3 residues: CSATGTSGSRSSEQYF. CDR3 DNA: TGCAGTGCTACCGGGACTAGCGGGAGTAGGTCCTCCGAGCAGTACTTC.

This clonotype was observed many times. This chain uses TRBV7-9 with TRBJ1-2, with D maybe TRBD1 (5 bases). This CDR3 is 13 amino acids long. The V gene's germline CDR1 is SEHNR and CDR2 FQNEAQ (reference sequence). Trimming left V 6 bases short and J 8 bases short, with 16 bases between. The CDR3 coding sequence is TGTGCCAGCAGTTTCGGGCAGGGTAGCGGCTACACCTTC. Translated: CASSFGQGSGYTF.

The chain carries TRBV4-3 and TRBJ2-7, with TRBD1 identical over 9 bases. Germline V lookup: CDR1 LGHNA, CDR2 YSLEER. V shed 0 bases, J shed 1 base, and the junction held 1 base outside the gene matches. This CDR3 contains 15 residues. CDR3 sequence (DNA): TGCGCCAGCAGCCAAGAGACAGGGGGATCCTACGAGCAGTACTTC. This translates into CASSQETGGSYEQYF.

This clonotype showed up just a few times. The chain carries TRBV12-5 and TRBJ2-3; D might be TRBD1 (7 bases). V dropped 2 bases and J dropped 2 bases, with 14 bases sitting between them. The CDR3 is made up of 16 amino acids. CDR1 is LGHNT and CDR2 is FRNRAP in the germline V gene. The chain's CDR3 is CASGLPAGTVTDTQYF. The CDR3, as DNA: TGTGCTAGTGGTTTGCCCGCGGGGACAGTCACAGATACGCAGTATTTT.

This clonotype was seen only a few times. The rearrangement links TRBV3-1 to TRBJ1-2, with D possibly matching TRBD1 (5 bases). CDR1 and CDR2 (germline): LGHDT, YNNKEL (reference sequence). This CDR3 is 14 amino acids long. Trimming removed 0 bases from V and 4 bases from J, with 9 bases in between. In nucleotides, the CDR3 is TGTGCCAGCAGCCAAGATCAGGGCATCTATGGCTACACCTTC. It translates to CASSQDQGIYGYTF.

This clonotype was observed at least ten times. This chain's CDR3 is CASSGTSTNTGELFF. The CDR3 DNA reads as TGTGCCAGCAGTGGGACTAGTACGAACACCGGGGAGCTGTTTTTT. The chain carries TRBV6-1 and TRBJ2-2, with 7 bases identical to TRBD2. V trimming: 4 bases; J trimming: 0 bases; junction bases outside the gene matches: 2. The CDR3 runs to 15 residues. Germline-derived CDR1 and CDR2 are MNHNS and SASEGT.